Included here is one TCR beta chain sequence, with context. Its matching antigen is unknown. The PCR was carried out with 60 Vbeta primers and 13 Jbeta primers. Assay: immunoSEQ multiplex PCR; the TCRdb copy retains only in-frame clones and omits some. The data contain about 210,000 clones, around 86% of them singletons. This sample is drawn from a study of cytomegalovirus exposure and HLA in healthy donors. Between the trimmed V and J ends, which lost 1 base and 8 bases, there was a span of 10 bases. CDR3 size: 13 residues. Germline V lookup: CDR1 SEHNR, CDR2 FQNEAQ (reference sequence). Points from the study as a whole: Cytomegalovirus status was reportedly diagnosed by the classifier with high specificity and sensitivity.

Material: PBMCs. The sequence was obtained from a woman in her fifties or sixties in good health and CMV-seropositive. The chain employs TRBV7-9 and TRBJ2-3; possibly TRBD2 for D (5 bases). CDR3 sequence: CASSLEAAGTQYF. CDR3 DNA sequence: TGTGCCAGCAGCTTAGAAGCGGCTGGTACGCAGTATTTT.